This T cell receptor beta chain was sequenced in a study of T cells after yellow fever vaccination. About the study: It was SMART-Seq v4 Ultra Low Input that prepared the fractions with low cell numbers. Broader study findings: Contaminating bulk clonotypes could be abundant in FACS-sorted repertoires.

5'RACE template switching generated TCR cDNA, adding a universal primer site and UMIs. TCRdb re-called the 5' RACE reads through MiXCR, storing one row per CDR3 protein. This sample carries some 500,000 distinct CDR3 sequences, roughly 13% of them seen once, and the ten largest clones take 11% to 15%. The CDR3 has 15 amino acids. Germline V CDR1 and CDR2: MNHEY, SVGAGI. The germline V and J ends were trimmed by 0 bases and 6 bases, with 15 bases remaining between them. This clonotype came up a few times. Antigen: not known. The receptor was derived from a man in his thirties or forties who received the YFV17D yellow fever vaccine. The sample here was PBMCs, taken on the day of the yellow fever booster vaccination. The rearrangement links TRBV6-5 to TRBJ2-7; D is unclear. CDR3 nucleotide sequence: TGTGCCAGCAGTTACTCATATACGAGGTTAGGCGAGCAGTACTTC. This encodes CASSYSYTRLGEQYF.